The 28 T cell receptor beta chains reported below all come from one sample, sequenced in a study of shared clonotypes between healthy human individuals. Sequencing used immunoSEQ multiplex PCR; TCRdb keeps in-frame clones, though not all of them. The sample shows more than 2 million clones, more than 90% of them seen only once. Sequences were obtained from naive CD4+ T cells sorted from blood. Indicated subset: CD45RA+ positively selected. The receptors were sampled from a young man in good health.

CDR3 nucleotide sequence: TGTGCCAGCAGAAGACAGGGGAGTGCAGATACGCAGTATTTT. Its protein product is CASRRQGSADTQYF. The J gene is TRBJ2-3, the V gene TRBV2, with 8 bases aligning to TRBD1. CDR1 and CDR2 (germline): SNHLY, FYNNEI. This CDR3 region has 14 residues. J lost 4 bases, V lost 6 bases, and 6 bases had no gene match.

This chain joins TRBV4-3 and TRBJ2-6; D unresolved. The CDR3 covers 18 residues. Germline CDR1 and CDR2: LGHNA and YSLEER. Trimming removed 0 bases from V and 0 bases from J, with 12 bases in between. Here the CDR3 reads CASSQEVLASSGANVLTF. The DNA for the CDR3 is TGCGCCAGCAGCCAAGAGGTACTGGCCAGCTCTGGGGCCAACGTCCTGACTTTC.

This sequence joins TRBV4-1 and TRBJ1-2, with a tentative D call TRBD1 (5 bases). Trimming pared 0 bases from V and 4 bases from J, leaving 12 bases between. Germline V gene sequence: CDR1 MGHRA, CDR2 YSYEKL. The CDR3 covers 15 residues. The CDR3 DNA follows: TGCGCCAGCAGCCAAGAGTCAATAGGGGCCTATGGCTACACCTTC. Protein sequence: CASSQESIGAYGYTF.

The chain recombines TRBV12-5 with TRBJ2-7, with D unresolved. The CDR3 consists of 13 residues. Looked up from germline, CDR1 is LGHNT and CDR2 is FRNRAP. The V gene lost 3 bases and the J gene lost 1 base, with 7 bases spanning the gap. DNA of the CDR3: TGTGCTAGTGGTTTTGGGGAATCCTACGAGCAGTACTTC. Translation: CASGFGESYEQYF.

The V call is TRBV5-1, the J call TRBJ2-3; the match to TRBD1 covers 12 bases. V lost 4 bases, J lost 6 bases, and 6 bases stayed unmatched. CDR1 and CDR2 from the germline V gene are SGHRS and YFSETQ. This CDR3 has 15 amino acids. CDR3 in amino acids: CASSTGTGGDDTQYF. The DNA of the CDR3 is TGCGCCAGCAGCACAGGGACAGGGGGCGACGATACGCAGTATTTT.

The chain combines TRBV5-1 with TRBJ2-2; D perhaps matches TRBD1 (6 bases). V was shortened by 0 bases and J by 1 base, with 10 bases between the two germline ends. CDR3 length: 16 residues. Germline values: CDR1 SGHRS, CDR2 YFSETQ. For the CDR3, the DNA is TGCGCCAGCAGCTTGGGTCCCAGGGGGAACACCGGGGAGCTGTTTTTT. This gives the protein CASSLGPRGNTGELFF.

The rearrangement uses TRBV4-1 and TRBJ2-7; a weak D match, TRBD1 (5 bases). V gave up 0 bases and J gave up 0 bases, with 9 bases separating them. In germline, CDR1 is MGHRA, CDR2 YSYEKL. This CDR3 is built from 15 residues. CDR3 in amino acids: CASSQEQALSYEQYF. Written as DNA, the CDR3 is TGCGCCAGCAGCCAAGAACAGGCGCTCTCCTACGAGCAGTACTTC.

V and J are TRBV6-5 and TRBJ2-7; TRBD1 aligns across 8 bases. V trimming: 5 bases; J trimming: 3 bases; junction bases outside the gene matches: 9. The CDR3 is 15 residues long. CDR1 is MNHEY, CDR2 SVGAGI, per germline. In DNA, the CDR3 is TGTGCCAGCAGTAGAACCCAGGACAGGGACTACGAGCAGTACTTC. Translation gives CASSRTQDRDYEQYF.

Here the CDR3 reads CASSTGTDKETQYF. The CDR3 bases are TGTGCCAGTAGTACCGGGACAGATAAAGAGACCCAGTACTTC. The V and J genes are TRBV19 and TRBJ2-5; TRBD1 matches 7 bases. Germline-derived CDR1 and CDR2 are LNHDA and SQIVND (reference sequence). Trimming removed 4 bases from V and 3 bases from J; junction bases left unmatched: 5. The CDR3 sequence is 14 residues long.

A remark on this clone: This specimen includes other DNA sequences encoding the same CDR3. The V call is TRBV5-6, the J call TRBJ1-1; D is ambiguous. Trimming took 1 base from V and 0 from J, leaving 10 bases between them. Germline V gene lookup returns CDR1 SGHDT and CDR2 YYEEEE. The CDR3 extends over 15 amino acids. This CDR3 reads CASSLLDRLNTEAFF. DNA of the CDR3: TGTGCCAGCAGCTTGTTAGATCGGCTGAACACTGAAGCTTTCTTT.

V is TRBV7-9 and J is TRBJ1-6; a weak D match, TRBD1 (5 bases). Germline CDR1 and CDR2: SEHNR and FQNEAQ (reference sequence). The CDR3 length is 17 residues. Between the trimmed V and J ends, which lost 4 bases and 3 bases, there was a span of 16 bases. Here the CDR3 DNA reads TGTGCCAGCAGCTCCACCAAGACAGTCCTCTATAATTCACCCCTCCACTTT. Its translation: CASSSTKTVLYNSPLHF.

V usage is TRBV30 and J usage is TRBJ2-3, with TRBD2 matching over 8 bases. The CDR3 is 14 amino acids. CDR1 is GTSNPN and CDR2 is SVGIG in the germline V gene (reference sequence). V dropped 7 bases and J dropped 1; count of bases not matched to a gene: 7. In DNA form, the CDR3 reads TGTGCCTCGAGCGGGAGCTCGGGCACAGATACGCAGTATTTT. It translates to CASSGSSGTDTQYF.

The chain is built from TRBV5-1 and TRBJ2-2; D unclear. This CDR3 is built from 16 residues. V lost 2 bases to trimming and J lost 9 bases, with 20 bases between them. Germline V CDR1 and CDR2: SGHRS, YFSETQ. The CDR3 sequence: CASSFTGPQDLRELFF. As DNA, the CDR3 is TGCGCCAGCAGCTTTACCGGGCCCCAAGACCTCAGGGAGCTGTTTTTT.

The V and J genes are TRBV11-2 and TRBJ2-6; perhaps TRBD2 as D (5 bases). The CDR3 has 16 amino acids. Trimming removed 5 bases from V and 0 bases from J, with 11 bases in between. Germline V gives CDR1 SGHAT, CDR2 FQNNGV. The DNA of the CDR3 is TGTGCCAGCAGCCCTAGTGGGAGCTCTGGGGCCAACGTCCTGACTTTC. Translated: CASSPSGSSGANVLTF.

CDR3 DNA: TGCGCCAGCTTTGACGGAGGGCTTAAGGGTCCGGGGAACGAGCAGTACTTC. Its translation is CASFDGGLKGPGNEQYF. The chain couples TRBV5-1 to TRBJ2-7, with a tentative D call TRBD2 (6 bases). The CDR3 runs 17 residues. The V end was cut by 7 bases, the J end by 5 bases, with 28 bases between. CDR1 is SGHRS and CDR2 is YFSETQ in the germline V gene.

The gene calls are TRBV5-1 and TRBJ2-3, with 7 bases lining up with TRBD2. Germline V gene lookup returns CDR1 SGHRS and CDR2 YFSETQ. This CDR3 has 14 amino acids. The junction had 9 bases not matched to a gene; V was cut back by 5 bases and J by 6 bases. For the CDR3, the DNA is TGCGCCAGCAGTTCTACTGGGACTATTGATACGCAGTATTTT. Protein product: CASSSTGTIDTQYF.

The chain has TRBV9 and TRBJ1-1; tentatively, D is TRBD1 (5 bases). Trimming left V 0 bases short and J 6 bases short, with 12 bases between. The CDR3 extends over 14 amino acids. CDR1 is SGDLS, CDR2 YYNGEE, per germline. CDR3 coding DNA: TGTGCCAGCAGCGTAGGGGGGGTGACCGCTGAAGCTTTCTTT. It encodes CASSVGGVTAEAFF.

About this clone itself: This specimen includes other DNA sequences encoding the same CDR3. The CDR3, as DNA: TGTGCCAGCTCACCCCTCTCAAGCTCCTACAATGAGCAGTTCTTC. It translates to CASSPLSSSYNEQFF. The rearrangement links TRBV18 to TRBJ2-1; D gene unclear. Germline values: CDR1 KGHSH, CDR2 LQKENI. Trimming pared 3 bases from V and 0 bases from J, leaving 9 bases between. The CDR3 has 15 amino acids.

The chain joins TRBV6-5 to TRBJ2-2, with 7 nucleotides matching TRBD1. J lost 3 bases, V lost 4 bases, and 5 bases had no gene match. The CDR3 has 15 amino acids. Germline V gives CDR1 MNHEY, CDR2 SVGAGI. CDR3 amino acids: CASSLRTGDTGELFF. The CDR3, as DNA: TGTGCCAGCAGTTTAAGGACAGGTGACACCGGGGAGCTGTTTTTT.

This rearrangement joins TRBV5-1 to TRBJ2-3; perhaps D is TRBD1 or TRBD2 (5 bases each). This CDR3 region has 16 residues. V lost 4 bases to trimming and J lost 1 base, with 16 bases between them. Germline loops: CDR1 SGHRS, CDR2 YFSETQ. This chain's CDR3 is CASSPGGSRGTDTQYF. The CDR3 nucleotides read TGCGCCAGCAGCCCCGGTGGGAGCAGGGGCACAGATACGCAGTATTTT. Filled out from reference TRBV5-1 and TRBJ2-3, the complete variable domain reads KAGVTQTPRYLIKTRGQQVTLSCSPISGHRSVSWYQQTPGQGLQFLFEYFSETQRNKGNFPGRFSGRQFSNSRSEMNVSTLELGDSALYLCASSPGGSRGTDTQYFGPGTRLTVL.

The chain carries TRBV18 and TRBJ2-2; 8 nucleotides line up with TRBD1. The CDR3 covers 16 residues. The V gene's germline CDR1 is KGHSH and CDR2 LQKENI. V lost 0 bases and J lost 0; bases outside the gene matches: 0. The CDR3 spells CASSPPDRANTGELFF. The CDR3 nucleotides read TGTGCCAGCTCACCACCGGACAGGGCGAACACCGGGGAGCTGTTTTTT.

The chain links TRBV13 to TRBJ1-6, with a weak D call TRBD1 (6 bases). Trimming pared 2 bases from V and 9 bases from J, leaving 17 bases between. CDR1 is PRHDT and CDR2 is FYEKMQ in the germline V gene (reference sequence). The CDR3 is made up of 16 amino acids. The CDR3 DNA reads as TGTGCCAGCAGCTTAAACCCACAGGGCAGGCGTTCACCCCTCCACTTT. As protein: CASSLNPQGRRSPLHF. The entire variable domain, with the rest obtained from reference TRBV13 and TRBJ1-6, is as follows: AAGVIQSPRHLIKEKRETATLKCYPIPRHDTVYWYQQGPGQDPQFLISFYEKMQSDKGSIPDRFSAQQFSDYHSELNMSSLELGDSALYFCASSLNPQGRRSPLHFGNGTRLTVT.

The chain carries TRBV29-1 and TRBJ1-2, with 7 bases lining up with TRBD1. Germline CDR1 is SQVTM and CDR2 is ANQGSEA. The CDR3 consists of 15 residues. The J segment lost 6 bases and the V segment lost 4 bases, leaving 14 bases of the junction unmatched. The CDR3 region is CSVGDRGEYGNGYTF. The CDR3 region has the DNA TGCAGCGTTGGGGACAGAGGGGAGTACGGGAATGGCTACACCTTC.

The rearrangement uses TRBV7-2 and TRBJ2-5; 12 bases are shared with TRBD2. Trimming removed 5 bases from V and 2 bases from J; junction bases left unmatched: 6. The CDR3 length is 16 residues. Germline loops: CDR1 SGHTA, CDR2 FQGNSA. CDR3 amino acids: CASSQGGLAGQETQYF. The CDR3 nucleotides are TGTGCCAGCAGCCAGGGTGGACTAGCGGGGCAAGAGACCCAGTACTTC.

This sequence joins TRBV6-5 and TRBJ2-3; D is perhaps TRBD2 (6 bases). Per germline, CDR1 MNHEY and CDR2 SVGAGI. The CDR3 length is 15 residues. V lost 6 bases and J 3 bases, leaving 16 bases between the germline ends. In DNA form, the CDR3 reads TGTGCCAGCAGCCCTCGTCCGGGGGTGACAGATACGCAGTATTTT. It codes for CASSPRPGVTDTQYF.

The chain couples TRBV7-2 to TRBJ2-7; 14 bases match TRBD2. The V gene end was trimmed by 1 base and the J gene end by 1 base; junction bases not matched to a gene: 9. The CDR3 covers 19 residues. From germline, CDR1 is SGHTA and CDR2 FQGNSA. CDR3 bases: TGTGCCAGCAGCTTAGACCGGACTAGCGGGAGGATGACATCCTACGAGCAGTACTTC. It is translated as CASSLDRTSGRMTSYEQYF.

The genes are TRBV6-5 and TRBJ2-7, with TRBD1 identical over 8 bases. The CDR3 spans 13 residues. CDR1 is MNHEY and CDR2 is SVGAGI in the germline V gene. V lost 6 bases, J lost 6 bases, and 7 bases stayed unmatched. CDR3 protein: CASRGQGPSEQYF. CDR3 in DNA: TGTGCCAGCAGAGGACAGGGCCCCAGCGAGCAGTACTTC.

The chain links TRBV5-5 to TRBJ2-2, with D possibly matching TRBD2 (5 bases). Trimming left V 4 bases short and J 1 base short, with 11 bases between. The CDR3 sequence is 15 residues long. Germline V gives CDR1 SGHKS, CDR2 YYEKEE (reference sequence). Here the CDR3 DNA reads TGTGCCAGCAGCGTCGCGGGCGTGAACACCGGGGAGCTGTTTTTT. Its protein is CASSVAGVNTGELFF.